This passage covers 13 T cell receptor beta chains from one sample sequenced in a study of blood T cell repertoires in COVID-19 (dated by TCRdb to between 2020 and 2021). Library method: the immunoSEQ multiplex PCR assay. TCRdb stores this immuneACCESS table with in-frame sequences only. Part of the clones is absent; in the studies checked, under half of the shortfall reflects unresolved V genes, and no reason is known for the rest. This sample lists roughly 120,000 clones; around nine tenths were detected once. The ten largest clones capture 3.7% of the sample. Sequenced material: peripheral blood. The source is a man aged 50 to 59 with active COVID-19.

This clone was seen once. V gene TRBV3-1 (or the pseudogene TRBV3-2) combines with J gene TRBJ2-3, with D maybe TRBD2 (6 bases). Looked up from germline, CDR1 is LGHDT and CDR2 is YNNKEL (reference sequence). CDR3 length: 14 residues. The CDR3 coding sequence is TGTGCAGCGGGCGGTAGCTCTAGCACAGATACGCAGTATTTT. It yields the protein CAAGGSSSTDTQYF.

The chain is built from TRBV6-5 and TRBJ2-2; no definite D call. The CDR3 extends over 14 amino acids. Trimming took off 4 bases at V and 4 bases at J, with 10 bases between the two ends. From germline, CDR1 is MNHEY and CDR2 SVGAGI. CDR3: CASSFELATGELFF. The CDR3 region has the DNA TGTGCCAGCAGTTTCGAACTCGCCACCGGGGAGCTGTTTTTT.

This sequence joins TRBV14 and TRBJ1-1; no definite D call. This CDR3 has 13 amino acids. Germline CDR1 SGHDN, CDR2 FVKESK. V gave up 4 bases and J gave up 3 bases, with 9 bases separating them. CDR3 nucleotide sequence: TGTGCCAGCAGCCGTCCGGGGTACACTGAAGCTTTCTTT. Translation: CASSRPGYTEAFF.

This clone is a singleton in its sample. CDR3 amino acids: CASSQAGMRMNEQFF. The CDR3 bases are TGTGCCAGCAGCCAGGCCGGGATGCGGATGAATGAGCAGTTCTTC. This chain connects TRBV11-3 to TRBJ2-1; tentative D call: TRBD2 (5 bases). Between the trimmed V and J ends, which lost 5 bases and 7 bases, there was a span of 18 bases. This CDR3 has 15 amino acids. Germline V gives CDR1 SGHNT, CDR2 YENEEA. Combining the CDR3 with reference TRBV11-3 and TRBJ2-1 gives the whole variable domain EAGVVQSPRYKIIEKKQPVAFWCNPISGHNTLYWYLQNLGQGPELLIRYENEEAVDDSQLPKDRFSAERLKGVDSTLKIQPAELGDSAVYLCASSQAGMRMNEQFFGPGTRLTVL.

The V gene is TRBV6-5, the J gene TRBJ2-7; D is unresolved. The CDR3 extends over 14 amino acids. V was cut by 6 bases and J by 1 base, with 13 bases left in between. The germline V gene encodes CDR1 MNHEY and CDR2 SVGAGI. The CDR3 sequence: CASRSTRSSYEQYV. The CDR3 nucleotides are TGTGCCAGCAGATCGACGCGGTCGTCCTACGAGCAGTACGTC.

On this clone: Other DNA sequences of this sample code for an identical CDR3. The chain is built from TRBV5-1 and TRBJ1-4, with 11 bases fitting TRBD1. V lost 0 bases to trimming and J lost 7 bases; unmatched junction nucleotides: 2. The CDR3 loop spans 15 amino acids. From germline, CDR1 is SGHRS and CDR2 YFSETQ. Here the CDR3 DNA reads TGCGCCAGCAGCTTGGCCGGGACAGGGGGTGAAAAACTGTTTTTT. Protein sequence: CASSLAGTGGEKLFF.

This chain joins TRBV7-2 and TRBJ1-2; 7 bases match TRBD1. V lost 4 bases, J lost 8 bases, and 16 bases stayed unmatched. Germline CDR1 is SGHTA and CDR2 is FQGNSA. The CDR3 contains 16 residues. The CDR3 DNA reads TGTGCCAGCAGCTCGTACCGTAAGGGGGCGCATCTAGGCTACACCTTC. It is translated as CASSSYRKGAHLGYTF.

The chain joins TRBV5-8 to TRBJ1-5, with TRBD1 as a possible D gene (5 bases). The germline CDR1 and CDR2 sequences are SGHTS and YDEGEE. CDR3 size: 16 residues. Trimming cost V 4 bases and J 4 bases, with 18 bases left between them. This CDR3 reads CASSGAYLRPNQPQHF. Written as DNA, the CDR3 is TGTGCCAGCAGCGGGGCCTATTTGAGACCGAATCAGCCCCAGCATTTT.

The chain recombines TRBV20-1 with TRBJ2-4, with D hard to call. The CDR3 consists of 11 residues. From germline, CDR1 is DFQATT and CDR2 SNEGSKA (reference sequence). V lost 3 bases to trimming and J lost 8 bases, with 8 bases between them. CDR3 DNA sequence: TGCAGTGCTAGCCGGTCTCACATTCAGTACTTC. Amino acid sequence: CSASRSHIQYF.

This clone was seen a single time. The chain employs TRBV15 and TRBJ2-3; 9 bases are shared with TRBD2. From germline, CDR1 is LNHNV and CDR2 YYDKDF (reference sequence). V trimming: 3 bases; J trimming: 0 bases; junction bases outside the gene matches: 4. The CDR3 is 16 residues long. For the CDR3, the DNA is TGTGCCACCAGCAGGGGCGGGGGGGAAAGCACAGATACGCAGTATTTT. Its translation is CATSRGGGESTDTQYF. The whole variable domain, filled in from reference TRBV15 and TRBJ2-3, reads DAMVIQNPRYQVTQFGKPVTLSCSQTLNHNVMYWYQQKSSQAPKLLFHYYDKDFNNEADTPDNFQSRRPNTSFCFLDIRSPGLGDTAMYLCATSRGGGESTDTQYFGPGTRLTVL.

This clone was counted a single time. The rearrangement links TRBV19 to TRBJ1-2; 8 bases are a match to TRBD1. This CDR3 is 13 amino acids long. Germline V gene sequence: CDR1 LNHDA, CDR2 SQIVND (reference sequence). The trim removed 4 bases at V and 7 bases at J, leaving 5 bases unmatched. This chain's CDR3 is CASSRGQVLGYTF. In DNA, the CDR3 is TGTGCCAGTAGTAGGGGACAGGTCCTTGGCTACACCTTC.

J is TRBJ2-1 and V is TRBV10-1, with D possibly being TRBD2 (6 bases). CDR1 is WNHNN and CDR2 is SYGVQD in the germline V gene (reference sequence). V gave up 6 bases and J gave up 1 base, with 13 bases separating them. CDR3 size: 15 residues. Here the CDR3 reads CASSPLARSYNEQFF. The CDR3 bases are TGCGCCAGCAGCCCTCTAGCGCGTTCCTACAATGAGCAGTTCTTC.

The chain links TRBV11-3 to TRBJ2-1, with 7 positions matching TRBD2. Per germline, CDR1 SGHNT and CDR2 YENEEA. The CDR3 is made up of 15 amino acids. Unmatched junction bases numbered 4, after V lost 0 bases and J lost 5 bases. CDR3 residues: CASSLEAGVDNEQFF. CDR3 bases: TGTGCCAGCAGCTTAGAGGCGGGAGTAGACAATGAGCAGTTCTTC.